The next 29 T cell receptor beta chains were all read from a single sample in a study of T cell responses to AZD1222 COVID-19 vaccine. Clones were sequenced by immunoSEQ multiplex PCR, and TCRdb holds only the in-frame ones, with some missing. The profile shows about 130,000 clones, 80% to 90% of them singletons. Material: peripheral blood, obtained on day 0 of AZD1222 vaccination. These receptor sequences come from an adult in good health.

The chain has TRBV11-2 and TRBJ2-1, with 11 bases identical to TRBD2. Germline loops: CDR1 SGHAT, CDR2 FQNNGV. The CDR3 runs to 18 residues. The junction had 9 bases not matched to a gene; V was cut back by 5 bases and J by 0 bases. The CDR3 DNA follows: TGTGCCAGCAGCCACTTTGGACTAGCGGGCAGCTCCTACAATGAGCAGTTCTTC. It encodes CASSHFGLAGSSYNEQFF.

The chain couples TRBV3-1 (or the pseudogene TRBV3-2) to TRBJ1-6; 9 positions agree with TRBD1. After removal of 8 bases from V and 7 bases from J, the junction contained 6 bases not matched to a gene. This CDR3 contains 14 residues. Germline CDR1 reads LGHDT; CDR2 reads YNNKEL (reference sequence). The chain's CDR3 is CASGTGLGNSPLHF. The CDR3 bases are TGTGCCAGCGGGACAGGGTTAGGCAATTCACCCCTCCACTTT.

The chain links TRBV19 to TRBJ2-3, with TRBD1 identical over 10 bases. V was clipped by 6 bases and J by 2 bases; unmatched bases: 5. CDR1 is LNHDA, CDR2 SQIVND, per germline (reference sequence). CDR3 length: 15 amino acids. The chain's CDR3 is CASRQTGGHTDTQYF. The DNA of the CDR3 is TGTGCCAGTAGACAGACAGGGGGCCACACAGATACGCAGTATTTT.

This clone came up once. This chain joins TRBV5-4 and TRBJ2-7; the D gene could be TRBD1 or TRBD2 (5 bases each). From germline, CDR1 is SGHNT and CDR2 YYREEE (reference sequence). The CDR3 totals 14 residues. V was clipped by 3 bases and J by 2 bases, with 12 bases between them. CDR3 in amino acids: CASSWPGPAYEQYF. DNA for the CDR3: TGTGCCAGCAGCTGGCCGGGGCCGGCCTACGAGCAGTACTTC. The variable domain in full, with the rest retrieved from reference TRBV5-4 and TRBJ2-7, is ETGVTQSPTHLIKTRGQQVTLRCSSQSGHNTVSWYQQALGQGPQFIFQYYREEENGRGNFPPRFSGLQFPNYSSELNVNALELDDSALYLCASSWPGPAYEQYFGPGTRLTVT.

The V call is TRBV10-2, the J call TRBJ2-3, with TRBD2 as a possible D gene (6 bases). This CDR3 is built from 15 residues. CDR1 and CDR2 (germline): WSHSY, SAAADI. The V end was cut by 2 bases, the J end by 4 bases, with 13 bases between. The CDR3 DNA is TGCGCCAGCAGTGAGGGCGGGGTGGGGGCAGATACGCAGTATTTT. Residues: CASSEGGVGADTQYF.

The chain links TRBV27 to TRBJ1-5; possibly TRBD1 for D (6 bases). The ends were cut back, 0 bases at V and 4 bases at J, with 16 bases in the middle. CDR3 length equals 17 residues. Looked up from germline, CDR1 is MNHEY and CDR2 is SMNVEV (reference sequence). The CDR3 is CASSLSPTDRSNQPQHF. In nucleotides, the CDR3 is TGTGCCAGCAGTTTATCCCCCACGGACAGAAGTAATCAGCCCCAGCATTTT.

The J gene is TRBJ1-1, the V gene TRBV7-2, with D maybe TRBD1 (6 bases). The CDR3 runs 14 residues. In germline, CDR1 is SGHTA, CDR2 FQGNSA. Trimming stripped 5 bases from V and 4 bases from J, with 14 bases between. The CDR3 spells CASSGRQGSTEAFF. CDR3 bases: TGTGCCAGCAGCGGTCGCCAGGGGAGCACTGAAGCTTTCTTT.

CDR3 loop: CASSPLGQSTDTQYF. The CDR3 DNA follows: TGTGCCAGCTCACCACTGGGACAGAGCACAGATACGCAGTATTTT. The J gene is TRBJ2-3, the V gene TRBV18, with 7 bases lining up with TRBD1. The CDR3 spans 15 residues. Germline CDR1 and CDR2: KGHSH and LQKENI. Trimming cost V 1 base and J 0 bases; bases outside gene matches: 1.

The V call is TRBV6-2 or TRBV6-3, the J call TRBJ2-4; D gene ambiguous. Trimming stripped 5 bases from V and 0 bases from J, with 17 bases between. CDR1 is MNHEY and CDR2 is SVGEGT in the germline V gene. This CDR3 spans 17 amino acids. CDR3 nucleotides: TGTGCCAGCAGTGAGCTAGTTCTGAAATTAGCCAAAAACATTCAGTACTTC. It encodes CASSELVLKLAKNIQYF.

This chain uses TRBV18 with TRBJ2-1; 7 bases line up with TRBD1. Germline-derived CDR1 and CDR2 are KGHSH and LQKENI. Trimming cost V 6 bases and J 2 bases; bases outside gene matches: 7. The CDR3 contains 15 residues. CDR3 amino acids: CASSLDRVAYNEQFF. CDR3 sequence (DNA): TGTGCCAGCTCCCTTGACAGGGTGGCCTACAATGAGCAGTTCTTC.

Here the CDR3 DNA reads TGTGCCAGCAGTAGCGGGAGCCATGAGCAGTTCTTC. This translates into CASSSGSHEQFF. The V call is TRBV6-2 or TRBV6-3, the J call TRBJ2-1; TRBD2 matches 8 bases. The CDR3 runs 12 residues. In germline, CDR1 is MNHEY, CDR2 SVGEGT. V lost 5 bases, J lost 8 bases, and 2 bases stayed unmatched.

This clone was counted between two and nine times. The V and J genes are TRBV27 and TRBJ2-7; tentative D call: TRBD1 (7 bases). The CDR3 spans 15 residues. Germline loops: CDR1 MNHEY, CDR2 SMNVEV (reference sequence). Between the trimmed V and J ends, which lost 3 bases and 3 bases, there was a span of 15 bases. The DNA for the CDR3 is TGTGCCAGCAGTTTGCGGGGACAGAAGGTCTACGAGCAGTACTTC. Translation: CASSLRGQKVYEQYF.

The chain uses TRBV10-3 and TRBJ1-3; D not resolved. The ends were cut back, 2 bases at V and 4 bases at J, with 6 bases in the middle. This CDR3 spans 13 amino acids. Germline V gives CDR1 ENHRY, CDR2 SYGVKD. CDR3 residues: CAISERAGNTIYF. CDR3 nucleotide sequence: TGTGCCATCAGTGAGAGGGCCGGAAACACCATATATTTT.

The V call is TRBV7-2, the J call TRBJ1-4; tentative D call: TRBD1 (5 bases). Trimming took off 5 bases at V and 7 bases at J, with 17 bases between the two ends. The CDR3 has 15 residues. Per germline, CDR1 SGHTA and CDR2 FQGNSA. The CDR3 sequence: CASSPSTVASEKLFF. CDR3 bases: TGTGCCAGCAGCCCTTCGACAGTGGCCTCTGAAAAACTGTTTTTT.

This chain uses TRBV7-3 with TRBJ2-1; TRBD2 might be the D (5 bases). The V gene's germline CDR1 is SGHTA and CDR2 FQGTGA. V was pared by 4 bases and J by 7 bases, with 17 bases between. There are 15 residues in the CDR3. For the CDR3, the DNA is TGTGCCAGCAGCTCAGCGGACGGGGTGAGAAATGAGCAGTTCTTC. Its protein product is CASSSADGVRNEQFF.

This chain joins TRBV30 and TRBJ1-3; possible D gene TRBD1, 6 bases. This CDR3 is 13 amino acids long. Per the germline V gene, CDR1 is GTSNPN and CDR2 is SVGIG (reference sequence). Trimming took 2 bases from V and 7 from J, leaving 12 bases between them. In DNA form, the CDR3 reads TGTGCCTGGAGTCGAGGGGGTCGGAACACCATATATTTT. Its protein is CAWSRGGRNTIYF.

The CDR3 region has the DNA TGTGCCAGCTCACCAGGAGGGCTGAGGGATAATTCACCCCTCCACTTT. It specifies CASSPGGLRDNSPLHF. The chain has TRBV18 and TRBJ1-6; D unresolved. This CDR3 comprises 16 residues. From germline, CDR1 is KGHSH and CDR2 LQKENI. Trimming removed 2 bases at V and 5 bases at J, with 13 bases between.

The chain uses TRBV7-2 and TRBJ1-5; possible D gene TRBD1, 6 bases. Germline lookup yields CDR1 SGHTA and CDR2 FQGNSA. V lost 2 bases and J lost 3, with 17 bases in between. This CDR3 has 17 residues. The CDR3 sequence is CASSLTHVGGNNQPQHF. The CDR3 DNA sequence: TGTGCCAGCAGCTTAACCCACGTCGGGGGCAACAATCAGCCCCAGCATTTT.

V and J are TRBV5-4 and TRBJ1-1; TRBD1 aligns across 9 bases. With V trimmed by 3 bases and J by 1 base, 7 bases remained unmatched. There are 16 residues in the CDR3. From germline, CDR1 is SGHNT and CDR2 YYREEE (reference sequence). The CDR3 sequence: CASSSRDRARNTEAFF. CDR3 nucleotides: TGTGCCAGCAGCTCTAGGGACAGGGCGAGGAACACTGAAGCTTTCTTT.

The chain is built from TRBV5-1 and TRBJ2-3; D may match TRBD1 or TRBD2 (6 bases each). This CDR3 is 15 amino acids long. The V gene lost 4 bases and the J gene lost 0 bases, with 12 bases spanning the gap. Looked up from germline, CDR1 is SGHRS and CDR2 is YFSETQ. This chain's CDR3 is CASSPGDTSTDTQYF. The CDR3 nucleotides read TGCGCCAGCAGCCCGGGGGACACCAGCACAGATACGCAGTATTTT.

The V call is TRBV11-2, the J call TRBJ1-4; D unclear. The CDR3 runs 12 residues. Germline assignment: CDR1 SGHAT and CDR2 FQNNGV. The V and J ends lost 5 bases and 8 bases respectively, with 9 bases between them. As DNA, the CDR3 is TGTGCCAGCAGCCTCGCGGGCGAAAAACTGTTTTTT. Protein product: CASSLAGEKLFF.

The rearrangement uses TRBV7-9 and TRBJ2-7; D is uncertain. The CDR3 is 16 residues long. Looked up from germline, CDR1 is SEHNR and CDR2 is FQNEAQ (reference sequence). The germline V and J ends were trimmed by 6 bases and 1 base, with 19 bases remaining between them. This CDR3 reads CASSLMTPMVSYEQYF. CDR3 nucleotide sequence: TGTGCCAGCAGTTTAATGACCCCTATGGTTTCCTACGAGCAGTACTTC.

Only one count was recorded for this clone. The chain employs TRBV6-5 and TRBJ2-5; D might be TRBD2 (5 bases). CDR3 size: 15 residues. Trimming left V 6 bases short and J 1 base short, with 15 bases between. CDR1 and CDR2 (germline): MNHEY, SVGAGI. This chain's CDR3 is CASSRTSGSQETQYF. Written as DNA, the CDR3 is TGTGCCAGCAGCAGAACTTCGGGGTCCCAAGAGACCCAGTACTTC.

V gene TRBV5-5 combines with J gene TRBJ1-1; unclear D gene. The CDR3 contains 13 residues. Germline V gene lookup returns CDR1 SGHKS and CDR2 YYEKEE (reference sequence). V lost 2 bases, J lost 0 bases, and 5 bases lay in between. The CDR3 loop reads CASSFTVNTEAFF. CDR3 DNA sequence: TGTGCCAGCAGCTTTACCGTGAACACTGAAGCTTTCTTT.

The chain links TRBV2 to TRBJ2-3; D ambiguous. The CDR3 is 14 amino acids. Germline assignment: CDR1 SNHLY and CDR2 FYNNEI. V lost 3 bases to trimming and J lost 3 bases, with 10 bases between them. DNA of the CDR3: TGTGCCAGCAGTGATAGACTGGGGACAGATACGCAGTATTTT. This gives the protein CASSDRLGTDTQYF.

CDR3: CASSAGTDGELFF. Written as DNA, the CDR3 is TGTGCCAGCAGCGCCGGGACAGACGGGGAGCTGTTTTTT. The V call is TRBV11-2, the J call TRBJ2-2, with 7 positions matching TRBD1. CDR3 length: 13 residues. The V segment lost 5 bases and the J segment 7 bases; nucleotides outside the gene matches: 4. CDR1 is SGHAT, CDR2 FQNNGV, per germline.

The chain employs TRBV28 and TRBJ2-5; D remains ambiguous. Germline loops: CDR1 MDHEN, CDR2 SYDVKM. This CDR3 has 13 amino acids. The V end lost 7 bases, the J end lost 4 bases, and 13 bases lay between the germline ends. CDR3 sequence (DNA): TGTGCCAGCACAGGCGGCAGTGTAGAGACCCAGTACTTC. It codes for CASTGGSVETQYF.

The rearrangement links TRBV11-2 to TRBJ2-3; 10 bases fit TRBD2. The CDR3 sequence is 13 residues long. The V gene's germline CDR1 is SGHAT and CDR2 FQNNGV. Losses at the gene ends were 5 bases for V and 13 bases for J; bases not matched to a gene: 9. CDR3 nucleotides: TGTGCCAGCAGCCGCGAATCTAGCGGGAGAGAGTATTTT. This encodes CASSRESSGREYF. Looking up the rest from reference TRBV11-2 and TRBJ2-3 gives the full variable domain: EAGVAQSPRYKIIEKRQSVAFWCNPISGHATLYWYQQILGQGPKLLIQFQNNGVVDDSQLPKDRFSAERLKGVDSTLKIQPAKLEDSAVYLCASSRESSGREYFGPGTRLTVL.

Here the CDR3 DNA reads TGTGCCAGCAGTCCCGTGACGGGGTCCTACAATGAGCAGTTCTTC. This sequence encodes CASSPVTGSYNEQFF. J is TRBJ2-1 and V is TRBV28, with D perhaps TRBD2 (5 bases). CDR1 and CDR2 from the germline V gene are MDHEN and SYDVKM. Trimming took 5 bases from V and 1 from J, leaving 12 bases between them. This CDR3 spans 15 amino acids. Full variable domain (remainder filled in from reference TRBV28 and TRBJ2-1): DVKVTQSSRYLVKRTGEKVFLECVQDMDHENMFWYRQDPGLGLRLIYFSYDVKMKEKGDIPEGYSVSREKKERFSLILESASTNQTSMYLCASSPVTGSYNEQFFGPGTRLTVL.